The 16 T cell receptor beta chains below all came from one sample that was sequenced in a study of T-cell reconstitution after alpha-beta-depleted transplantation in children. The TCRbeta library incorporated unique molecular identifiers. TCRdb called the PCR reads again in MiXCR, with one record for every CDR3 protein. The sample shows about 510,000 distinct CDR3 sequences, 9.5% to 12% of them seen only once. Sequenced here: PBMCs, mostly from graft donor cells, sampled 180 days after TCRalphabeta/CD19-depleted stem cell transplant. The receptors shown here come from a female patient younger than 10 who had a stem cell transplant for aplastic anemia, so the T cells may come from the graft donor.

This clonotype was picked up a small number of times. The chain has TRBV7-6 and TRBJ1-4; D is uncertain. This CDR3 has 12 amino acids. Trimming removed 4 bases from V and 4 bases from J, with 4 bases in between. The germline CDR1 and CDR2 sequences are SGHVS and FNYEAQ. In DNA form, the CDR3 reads TGTGCCAGCAGCTACCTTAATGAAAAACTGTTTTTT. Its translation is CASSYLNEKLFF.

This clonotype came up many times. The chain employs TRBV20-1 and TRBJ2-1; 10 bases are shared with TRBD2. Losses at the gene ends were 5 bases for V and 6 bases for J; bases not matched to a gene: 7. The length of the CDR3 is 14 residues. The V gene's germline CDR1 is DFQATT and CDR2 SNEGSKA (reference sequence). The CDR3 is CSAPGLARPNEQFF. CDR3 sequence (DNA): TGCAGTGCTCCGGGACTAGCGCGTCCCAATGAGCAGTTCTTC.

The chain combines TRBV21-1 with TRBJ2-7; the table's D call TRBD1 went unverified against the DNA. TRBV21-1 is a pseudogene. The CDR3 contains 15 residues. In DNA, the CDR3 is TGTGCCAGCAGCAAGGCCGGGCAGGAGAACTACGAGCAGTACGTC. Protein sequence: CASSKAGQENYEQYV.

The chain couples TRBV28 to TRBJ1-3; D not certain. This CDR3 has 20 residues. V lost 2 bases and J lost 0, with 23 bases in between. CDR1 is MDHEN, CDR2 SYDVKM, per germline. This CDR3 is CASSLPTYYPTPTSGNTIYF. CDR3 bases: TGTGCCAGCAGTTTACCTACCTACTACCCGACACCAACCTCTGGAAACACCATATATTTT.

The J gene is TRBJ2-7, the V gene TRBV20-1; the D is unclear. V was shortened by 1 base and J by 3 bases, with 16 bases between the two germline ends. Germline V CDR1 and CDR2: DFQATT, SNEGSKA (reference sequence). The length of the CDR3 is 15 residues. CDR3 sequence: CSARGRPLTRYEQYF. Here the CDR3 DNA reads TGCAGTGCTAGAGGCAGGCCTCTAACCCGCTACGAGCAGTACTTC.

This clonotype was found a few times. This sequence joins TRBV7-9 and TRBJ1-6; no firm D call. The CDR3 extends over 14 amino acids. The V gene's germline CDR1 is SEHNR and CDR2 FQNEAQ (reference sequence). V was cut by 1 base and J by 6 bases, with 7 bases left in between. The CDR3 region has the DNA TGTGCCAGCAGCTTAGGTCAGATTAATTCACCCCTCCACTTT. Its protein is CASSLGQINSPLHF.

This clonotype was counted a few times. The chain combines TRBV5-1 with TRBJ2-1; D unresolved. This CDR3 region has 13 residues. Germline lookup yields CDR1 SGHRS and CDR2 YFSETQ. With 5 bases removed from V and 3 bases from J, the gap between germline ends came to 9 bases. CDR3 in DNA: TGCGCCAGCAGGAGCAATAACTACAATGAGCAGTTCTTC. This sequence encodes CASRSNNYNEQFF.

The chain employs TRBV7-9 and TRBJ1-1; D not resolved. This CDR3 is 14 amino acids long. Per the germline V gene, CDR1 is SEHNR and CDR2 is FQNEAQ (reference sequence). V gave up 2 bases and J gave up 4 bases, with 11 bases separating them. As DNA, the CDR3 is TGTGCCAGCAGCTTAATTAGGGTGGGCACTGAAGCTTTCTTT. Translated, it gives CASSLIRVGTEAFF.

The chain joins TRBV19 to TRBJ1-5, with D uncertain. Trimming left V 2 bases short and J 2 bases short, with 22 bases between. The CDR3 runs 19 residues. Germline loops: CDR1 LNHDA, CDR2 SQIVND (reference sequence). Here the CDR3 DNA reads TGTGCCAGTAGTATAACCGGGATCTTGGGGATTATTGGCAATCAGCCCCAGCATTTT. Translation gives CASSITGILGIIGNQPQHF.

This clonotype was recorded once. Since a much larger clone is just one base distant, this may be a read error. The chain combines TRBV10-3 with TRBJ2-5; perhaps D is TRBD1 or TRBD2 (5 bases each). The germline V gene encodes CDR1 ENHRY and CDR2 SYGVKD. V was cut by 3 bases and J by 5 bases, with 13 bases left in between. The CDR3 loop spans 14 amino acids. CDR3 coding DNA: TGTGCCATCAGTGACGGGGCCATGCCGGAGACCCAGTACTTC. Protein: CAISDGAMPETQYF.

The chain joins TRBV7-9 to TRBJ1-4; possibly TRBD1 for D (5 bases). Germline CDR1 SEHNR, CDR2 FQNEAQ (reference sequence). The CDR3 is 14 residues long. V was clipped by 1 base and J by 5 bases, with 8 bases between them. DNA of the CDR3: TGTGCCAGCAGCTTAGGGGACCCGAATGAAAAACTGTTTTTT. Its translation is CASSLGDPNEKLFF.

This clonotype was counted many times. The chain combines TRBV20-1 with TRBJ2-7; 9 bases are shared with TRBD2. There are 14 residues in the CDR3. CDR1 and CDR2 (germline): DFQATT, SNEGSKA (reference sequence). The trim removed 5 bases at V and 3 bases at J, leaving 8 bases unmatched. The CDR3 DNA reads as TGCAGTGCTCGACCCGTAGCGGGGGTCTACGAGCAGTACTTC. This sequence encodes CSARPVAGVYEQYF.

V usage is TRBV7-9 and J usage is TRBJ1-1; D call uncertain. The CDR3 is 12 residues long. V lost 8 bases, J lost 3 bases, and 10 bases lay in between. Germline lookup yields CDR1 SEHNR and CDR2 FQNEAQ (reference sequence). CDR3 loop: CASSDMYTEAFF. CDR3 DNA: TGTGCCAGCTCAGATATGTACACTGAAGCTTTCTTT.

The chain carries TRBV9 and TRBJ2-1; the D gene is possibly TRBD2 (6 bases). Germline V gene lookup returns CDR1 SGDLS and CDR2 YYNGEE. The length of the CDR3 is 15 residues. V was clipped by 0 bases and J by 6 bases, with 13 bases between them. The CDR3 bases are TGTGCCAGCAGCGTAGATCGACTAGTAAGCAATGAGCAGTTCTTC. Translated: CASSVDRLVSNEQFF.

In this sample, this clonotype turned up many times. CDR3: CASSRRQGSQPQHF. The CDR3 coding sequence is TGTGCCAGCAGTCGACGACAGGGGAGTCAGCCCCAGCATTTT. This chain connects TRBV12-3 or TRBV12-4 to TRBJ1-5; TRBD1 aligns across 8 bases. This CDR3 has 14 amino acids. V gave up 5 bases and J gave up 6 bases; unmatched junction bases: 6.

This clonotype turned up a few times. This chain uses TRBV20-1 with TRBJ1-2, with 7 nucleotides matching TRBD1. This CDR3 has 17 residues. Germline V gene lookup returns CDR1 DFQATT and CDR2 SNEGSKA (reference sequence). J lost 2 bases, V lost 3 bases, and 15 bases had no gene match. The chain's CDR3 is CSASPLQQGNGNYGYTF. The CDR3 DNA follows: TGCAGTGCTAGCCCTCTACAACAGGGGAACGGGAACTATGGCTACACCTTC.